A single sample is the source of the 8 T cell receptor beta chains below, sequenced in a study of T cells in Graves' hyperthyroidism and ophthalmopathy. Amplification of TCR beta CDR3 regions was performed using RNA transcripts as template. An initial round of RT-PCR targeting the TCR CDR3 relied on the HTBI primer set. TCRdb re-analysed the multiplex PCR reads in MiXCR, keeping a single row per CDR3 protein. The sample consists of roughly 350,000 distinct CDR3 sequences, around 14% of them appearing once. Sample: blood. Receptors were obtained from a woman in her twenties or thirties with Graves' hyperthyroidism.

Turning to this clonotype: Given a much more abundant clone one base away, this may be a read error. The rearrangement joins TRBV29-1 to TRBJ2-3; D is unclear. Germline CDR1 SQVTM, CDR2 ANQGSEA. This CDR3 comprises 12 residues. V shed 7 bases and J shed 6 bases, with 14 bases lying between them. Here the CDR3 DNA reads TGCAGCGGTGTAACTATAGGGGATACGCAGTATTTT. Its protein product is CSGVTIGDTQYF.

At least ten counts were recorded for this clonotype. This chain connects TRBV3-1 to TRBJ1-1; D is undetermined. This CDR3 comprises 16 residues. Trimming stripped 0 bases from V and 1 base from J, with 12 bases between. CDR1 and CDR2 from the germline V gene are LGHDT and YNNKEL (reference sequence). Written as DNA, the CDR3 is TGTGCCAGCAGCCAAGATCCCCTGGCGGGGAACACTGAAGCTTTCTTT. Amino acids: CASSQDPLAGNTEAFF.

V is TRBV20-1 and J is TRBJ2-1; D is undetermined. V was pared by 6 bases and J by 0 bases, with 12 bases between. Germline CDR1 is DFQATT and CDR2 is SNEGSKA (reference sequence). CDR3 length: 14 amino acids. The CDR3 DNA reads TGCAGTGCAGAGGACCGAAGCTCCTACAATGAGCAGTTCTTC. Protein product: CSAEDRSSYNEQFF.

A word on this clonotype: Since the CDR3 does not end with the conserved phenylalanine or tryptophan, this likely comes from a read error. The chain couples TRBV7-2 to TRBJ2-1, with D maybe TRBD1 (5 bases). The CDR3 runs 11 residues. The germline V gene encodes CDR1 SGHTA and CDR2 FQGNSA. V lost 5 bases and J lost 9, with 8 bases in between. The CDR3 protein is CASSQGVEQFL. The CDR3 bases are TGTGCCAGCAGCCAAGGGGTTGAGCAGTTCCTC.

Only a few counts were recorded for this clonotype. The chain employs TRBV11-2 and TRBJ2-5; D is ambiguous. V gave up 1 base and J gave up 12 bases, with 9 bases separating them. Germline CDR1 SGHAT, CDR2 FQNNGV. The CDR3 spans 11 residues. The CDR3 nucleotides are TGTGCCAGCAGCTTAGGGGCACAAAAGTACTTC. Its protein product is CASSLGAQKYF. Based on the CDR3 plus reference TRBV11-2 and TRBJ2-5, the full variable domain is EAGVAQSPRYKIIEKRQSVAFWCNPISGHATLYWYQQILGQGPKLLIQFQNNGVVDDSQLPKDRFSAERLKGVDSTLKIQPAKLEDSAVYLCASSLGAQKYFGPGTRLLVL.

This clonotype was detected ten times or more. The CDR3 DNA is TGTGCCAGCAGCCTGCCGGGTGTGGATACGCAGTATTTT. This gives the protein CASSLPGVDTQYF. V is TRBV11-1 and J is TRBJ2-3, with D hard to call. V was trimmed by 5 bases and J by 6 bases, leaving 12 bases between them. This CDR3 region has 13 residues. Looked up from germline, CDR1 is SGHAT and CDR2 is FQDESV (reference sequence).

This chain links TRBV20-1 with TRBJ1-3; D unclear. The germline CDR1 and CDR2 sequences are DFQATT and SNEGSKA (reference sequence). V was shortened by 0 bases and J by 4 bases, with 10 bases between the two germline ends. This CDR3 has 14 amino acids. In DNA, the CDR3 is TGCAGTGCTAGAGAACCGGGAATAGGAAACACCATATATTTT. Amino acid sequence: CSAREPGIGNTIYF.

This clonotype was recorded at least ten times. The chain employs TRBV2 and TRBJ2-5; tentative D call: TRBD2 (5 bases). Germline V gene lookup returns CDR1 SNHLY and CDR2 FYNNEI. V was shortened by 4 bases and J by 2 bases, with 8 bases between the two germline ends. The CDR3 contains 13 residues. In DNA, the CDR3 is TGTGCCAGCAGTGGGCCGGGACAAGAGACCCAGTACTTC. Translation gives CASSGPGQETQYF.